Detailed here is one T cell receptor beta chain. Its antigen is unidentified. There are 14 residues in the CDR3. Trimming took off 4 bases at V and 1 base at J, with 11 bases between the two ends. From germline, CDR1 is SGHRS and CDR2 YFSETQ. The PCR used 60 Vbeta and 13 Jbeta primers. Generated by immunoSEQ multiplex PCR, the TCRdb table keeps only in-frame clones and is missing some. The specimen's table records 200,000 to 250,000 clones. This specimen belongs to a study of cytomegalovirus exposure and HLA in healthy donors. Study findings and constraints: Some V segments, TRBV6-2 and TRBV6-3 among them, were indistinguishable and were therefore excluded. Versus the roughly 690-donor mean, an Asian-associated ancestry cluster reportedly showed fewer N-insertions in a later analysis. Usually a TCR sequence was rare, but some public TCRs were found in many donors. Association with HLA alleles at 0.05 false discovery rate was found for 16,951 TCR beta sequences in a later analysis.

This TCR was sampled from a girl aged 2 to 10 in good health and CMV-seropositive. The chain couples TRBV5-1 to TRBJ1-1, with D possibly matching TRBD1 (6 bases). Material for sequencing was PBMCs. The CDR3, as DNA: TGCGCCAGCAGCCCCTGGACAGCGAACACTGAAGCTTTCTTT. Translation gives CASSPWTANTEAFF.